This is a list of T cell receptor beta chains from one sample in a study of cytomegalovirus exposure and HLA in healthy donors. Assay: immunoSEQ multiplex PCR; the TCRdb copy retains only in-frame clones and omits some. This sample has 90,000 to 150,000 clones; approximately 75% occur once, and the top ten carry around 5.2%. Source material: PBMCs. These TCRs come from a man aged 45-60 years in good health and CMV-seropositive. Both conserved end residues are part of each CDR3. Each record gives: J gene, clone size, CDR3 length, D gene, V gene, CDR3 protein, CDR3 DNA. The D gene is left open where the match is weak. Expanded clones get a size class; other rows say once, few or many, or leave the size out.

J gene: TRBJ2-3
clone size: .
CDR3 length: 16
D gene: .
V gene: TRBV28
CDR3 protein: CASSSPWGGDTDTQYF
CDR3 DNA: TGTGCCAGCAGTTCCCCCTGGGGCGGAGACACAGATACGCAGTATTTT

J gene: TRBJ1-2
clone size: .
CDR3 length: 12
D gene: TRBD1
V gene: TRBV11-2
CDR3 protein: CASSGTANGYTF
CDR3 DNA: TGTGCCAGCAGCGGGACAGCAAATGGCTACACCTTC

J gene: TRBJ2-2
clone size: few
CDR3 length: 16
D gene: .
V gene: TRBV4-1
CDR3 protein: CASSQDRFLRHGELFF
CDR3 DNA: TGCGCCAGCAGCCAAGATCGGTTCCTGAGGCACGGGGAGCTGTTTTTT

J gene: TRBJ2-7
clone size: .
CDR3 length: 15
D gene: TRBD1
V gene: TRBV27
CDR3 protein: CASTRTGGPGYEQYF
CDR3 DNA: TGTGCCAGCACCAGGACAGGGGGGCCAGGCTACGAGCAGTACTTC

J gene: TRBJ1-2
clone size: .
CDR3 length: 15
D gene: .
V gene: TRBV12-5
CDR3 protein: CASGLVQARNYGYTF
CDR3 DNA: TGTGCTAGTGGTTTGGTACAGGCCAGAAACTATGGCTACACCTTC

J gene: TRBJ1-4
clone size: .
CDR3 length: 18
D gene: TRBD1
V gene: TRBV4-2
CDR3 protein: CASSQETPWTGRNEKLFF
CDR3 DNA: TGTGCCAGCAGCCAAGAAACCCCCTGGACAGGCCGTAATGAAAAACTGTTTTTT

J gene: TRBJ1-2
clone size: once
CDR3 length: 13
D gene: TRBD1
V gene: TRBV4-3
CDR3 protein: CASSLPGQGRYTF
CDR3 DNA: TGCGCCAGCAGCCTTCCGGGACAGGGGAGATACACCTTC

J gene: TRBJ1-1
clone size: .
CDR3 length: 13
D gene: TRBD1
V gene: TRBV19
CDR3 protein: CASSMDRGTEAFF
CDR3 DNA: TGTGCCAGTAGTATGGACAGGGGCACTGAAGCTTTCTTT

J gene: TRBJ2-1
clone size: .
CDR3 length: 14
D gene: .
V gene: TRBV6-1
CDR3 protein: CASSEVGSGNEQFF
CDR3 DNA: TGTGCCAGCAGTGAAGTGGGCAGCGGGAATGAGCAGTTCTTC

J gene: TRBJ2-7
clone size: few
CDR3 length: 14
D gene: TRBD1
V gene: TRBV6-1
CDR3 protein: CASRHGQGVHEQYF
CDR3 DNA: TGTGCCAGCAGACACGGACAGGGGGTCCACGAGCAGTACTTC

J gene: TRBJ2-1
clone size: few
CDR3 length: 15
D gene: TRBD2
V gene: TRBV4-1
CDR3 protein: CASSRTSGVNNEQFF
CDR3 DNA: TGCGCCAGCAGCCGCACTAGCGGGGTGAACAATGAGCAGTTCTTC

J gene: TRBJ2-1
clone size: .
CDR3 length: 15
D gene: TRBD1
V gene: TRBV5-6
CDR3 protein: CASSFLDRAYNEQFF
CDR3 DNA: TGTGCCAGCAGCTTCTTGGACAGGGCTTACAATGAGCAGTTCTTC

J gene: TRBJ1-5
clone size: .
CDR3 length: 17
D gene: TRBD1
V gene: TRBV2
CDR3 protein: CASTRQGARGSNQPQHF
CDR3 DNA: TGTGCCAGCACTAGACAGGGGGCGCGGGGTAGCAATCAGCCCCAGCATTTT

J gene: TRBJ2-3
clone size: .
CDR3 length: 16
D gene: TRBD1
V gene: TRBV7-2
CDR3 protein: CASSAWGQGWTDTQYF
CDR3 DNA: TGTGCCAGCAGCGCCTGGGGACAGGGGTGGACAGATACGCAGTATTTT

J gene: TRBJ2-7
clone size: .
CDR3 length: 14
D gene: .
V gene: TRBV28
CDR3 protein: CASRPAGLSYEQYF
CDR3 DNA: TGTGCCAGCAGGCCAGCCGGACTCTCCTACGAGCAGTACTTC

J gene: TRBJ2-1
clone size: .
CDR3 length: 15
D gene: TRBD2
V gene: TRBV19
CDR3 protein: CASSTGLADYNEQFF
CDR3 DNA: TGTGCCAGTAGTACAGGACTAGCGGACTACAATGAGCAGTTCTTC

J gene: TRBJ2-3
clone size: .
CDR3 length: 16
D gene: .
V gene: TRBV4-2
CDR3 protein: CASSQGALRGTDTQYF
CDR3 DNA: TGTGCCAGCAGCCAAGGTGCGCTTAGGGGGACAGATACGCAGTATTTT